This TCR beta chain emerged from a study of beta chain features in type 1 diabetes. Whole-study context: Patient and healthy donor groups were alike in age, gender and cell yields.

This CDR3 is built from 11 residues. The germline V and J ends were trimmed by 3 bases and 4 bases, with 3 bases remaining between them. Germline assignment: CDR1 SEHNR and CDR2 FQNEAQ (reference sequence). Expressed TCRB transcripts were sequenced after all isolated RNA was converted to cDNA. Sequenced by immunoSEQ multiplex PCR; TCRdb stores in-frame clones only, minus some. The table shows 310,000 or so clones, with 15% occurring only once. Regarding the study as a whole: The naive, central memory and Treg TCRB repertoires looked more alike in patients than they did in healthy donors. Type 1 diabetes patients had TCRB CDR3s that were shorter (moderately but significantly so) in all four CD4+ subsets.

This clone was counted at least ten times. Its antigen is as yet unknown. This sample also contains other DNA sequences that code for the same CDR3. CD45RO/CCR7/CD25/CD127/CD95/CD27 sorting isolated CD4+ naive, central memory, regulatory and stem cell-like memory cells. Input material: naive CD4+ T cells from blood. V gene TRBV7-9 combines with J gene TRBJ2-5; no clear D. The receptor's source is a man between 18 and 29 years old with type 1 diabetes. For the CDR3, the DNA is TGTGCCAGCAGCTTTCGAGAGACCCAGTACTTC. Amino acids: CASSFRETQYF.